This T cell receptor (beta chain) was captured by sequencing in a study of molecular identifiers for immune sequencing clone quantification. Germline lookup yields CDR1 LGHDT and CDR2 YNNKEL (reference sequence). The V and J ends lost 1 base and 10 bases, in that order; junction bases with no gene match: 10. This CDR3 has 15 residues. The study, taken as a whole, reports: Same-barcode identical TCR molecules could make highly expanded clones look smaller than they are.

MiXCR, applied by TCRdb to the PCR reads, yields one record per CDR3 protein. This table holds roughly 97,000 distinct CDR3 sequences, roughly a quarter found once. This clonotype was seen ten or more times. Its matching antigen is unknown. Sequencing was done on a sample of naive CD8+ T cells from blood, with Jurkat cell RNA spiked in. Subset described: FACS-sorted CD8+CD4-CCR7+CD45RA+ naive T cells. The chain couples TRBV3-1 to TRBJ2-3; 8 positions agree with TRBD2. This clonotype was obtained from a human donor in good health. Some libraries in this study had Jurkat cell RNA spiked in. DNA of the CDR3: TGTGCCAGCAGCCAAGTCTTATATCGAGCGGGGGCGCAGTATTTT. Protein sequence: CASSQVLYRAGAQYF.